One and the same sample provided the 32 T cell receptor beta chains below, sequenced in a study of T cell clonality in common variable immunodeficiency. The method was immunoSEQ multiplex PCR; TCRdb's version includes in-frame clones alone and lacks a portion of them. The sample holds about 81,000 clones, and no clone turns up only once. The source material was peripheral blood mononuclear cells. These receptors originate from a person aged 18 to 70 in good health.

This clone has at least ten counts. Coverage ceases 3 residues before the CDR3 finishes, and the germline J gene fills in the end. V usage is TRBV20-1 and J usage is TRBJ2-3, with TRBD2 identical over 13 bases. CDR1 is DFQATT and CDR2 is SNEGSKA in the germline V gene (reference sequence). CDR3 length: 15 amino acids. With 4 bases clipped from V and 3 bases from J, the junction kept 4 bases outside the gene matches. The CDR3: CSATALAGGTDTQYF. The CDR3 DNA, read in part, is TGCAGTGCTACCGCACTAGCGGGAGGGACAGATACG.

This clone was picked up many times. The CDR3 end is not reached by the read, which stops 3 residues before it; the germline J gene fills it in. This chain connects TRBV19 to TRBJ2-7; 7 bases map to TRBD1. V dropped 4 bases and J dropped 3; count of bases not matched to a gene: 6. Germline CDR1 LNHDA, CDR2 SQIVND (reference sequence). This CDR3 has 14 residues. The covered CDR3 bases are TGTGCCAGTAGTACTGGGACAGACAACTACGAG. Translation gives CASSTGTDNYE. In full, the CDR3 reads CASSTGTDNYEQYF.

There are many counts of this clone. The CDR3 bases that were read are TGTGCCAGCAGCATCGACAGGAGGGACACC. Protein sequence: CASSIDRRDT. The CDR3 in its entirety is CASSIDRRDTIYF. The gene calls are TRBV5-6 and TRBJ1-3; D possibly corresponds to TRBD1 (6 bases). With the read ending 3 residues before the CDR3 end, the germline J gene is used to fill in that end. CDR1 is SGHDT and CDR2 is YYEEEE in the germline V gene. The V end lost 4 bases, the J end lost 8 bases, and 13 bases lay between the germline ends. The CDR3 covers 13 residues.

This clone has at least ten counts. The read halts 3 residues ahead of the CDR3 end, with the missing end drawn from the germline J gene. This rearrangement joins TRBV5-4 to TRBJ1-1; D gene uncertain. In germline, CDR1 is SGHNT, CDR2 YYREEE (reference sequence). The CDR3 has 13 residues. The germline V and J ends were trimmed by 4 bases and 5 bases, with 12 bases remaining between them. The CDR3 loop reads CASSTDKGTEAFF. CDR3 DNA (partial): TGTGCCAGCAGCACTGATAAGGGTACTGAA.

This clone was found many times. With the read ending 3 residues before the CDR3 end, the germline J gene is used to fill in that end. The genes are TRBV2 and TRBJ2-2, with D maybe TRBD2 (6 bases). V was clipped by 6 bases and J by 6 bases, with 14 bases between them. The CDR3 is 14 amino acids. Germline CDR1 and CDR2: SNHLY and FYNNEI. CDR3 DNA (partial): TGTGCCAGCAGGCCCTTGGGGGGACCCGGGGAG. It specifies CASRPLGGPGE. The full-length CDR3 reads as CASRPLGGPGELFF.

Ten or more counts support this clone. The CDR3 goes on 3 residues after the read ends, and that part is filled in from the germline J gene. This chain joins TRBV5-1 and TRBJ2-1; TRBD1 might be the D (5 bases). CDR3 length: 15 amino acids. V gave up 0 bases and J gave up 6 bases, with 13 bases separating them. The germline V gene encodes CDR1 SGHRS and CDR2 YFSETQ. The DNA read from the CDR3 is TGCGCCAGCAGCTTGGGTTTCAGGGTCCCCAATGAG. Protein sequence: CASSLGFRVPNE. From start to end, the CDR3 is CASSLGFRVPNEQFF. Supplemented by reference TRBV5-1 and TRBJ2-1, the full variable domain reads KAGVTQTPRYLIKTRGQQVTLSCSPISGHRSVSWYQQTPGQGLQFLFEYFSETQRNKGNFPGRFSGRQFSNSRSEMNVSTLELGDSALYLCASSLGFRVPNEQFFGPGTRLTVL.

This clone was seen at least ten times. The CDR3 end is not reached by the read, which stops 3 residues before it; the germline J gene fills it in. This chain uses TRBV19 with TRBJ2-1, with 10 bases aligning to TRBD2. The CDR3 contains 16 residues. Trimming at V came to 7 bases and at J to 0 bases, leaving 6 bases not matched to a gene. CDR1 is LNHDA, CDR2 SQIVND, per germline (reference sequence). The CDR3 sequence is CASTRSGRGSYNEQFF. Partial CDR3 DNA: TGTGCCAGTACCAGGAGCGGGAGGGGCTCCTACAATGAG.

Regarding this clone: The CDR3 is cut off 3 residues early in the read; its end comes from the germline J gene. This rearrangement joins TRBV2 to TRBJ2-5; 7 nucleotides agree with TRBD2. CDR1 is SNHLY, CDR2 FYNNEI, per germline. This CDR3 has 17 residues. The V segment lost 3 bases and the J segment 0 bases; nucleotides outside the gene matches: 10. The part of the CDR3 DNA that was read is TGTGCCAGCAGTGAGTTCTCTAGCGGAAGTTACCAAGAGACC. Its translation: CASSEFSSGSYQET. The CDR3 reads in full as CASSEFSSGSYQETQYF.

Only a few counts were recorded for this clone. The DNA ends 3 residues before the CDR3 does, and the rest of the CDR3 is filled in from the germline J gene. This rearrangement joins TRBV19 to TRBJ2-5, with 7 nucleotides matching TRBD2. Germline V gene sequence: CDR1 LNHDA, CDR2 SQIVND (reference sequence). The CDR3 is 14 amino acids. Trimming cost V 6 bases and J 4 bases; bases outside gene matches: 8. CDR3 protein: CASRGGRRGETQYF. CDR3 DNA (partial): TGTGCCAGTAGGGGCGGGAGACGTGGAGAGACC.

This clone has at least ten counts. The read halts 3 residues ahead of the CDR3 end, with the missing end drawn from the germline J gene. The genes are TRBV20-1 and TRBJ1-2; D might be TRBD1 (6 bases). Germline CDR1 reads DFQATT; CDR2 reads SNEGSKA (reference sequence). Between the trimmed V and J ends, which lost 5 bases and 3 bases, there was a span of 13 bases. This CDR3 is built from 13 residues. CDR3 region: CSADRQGDYGYTF. CDR3 bases read: TGCAGTGCTGACAGGCAAGGGGACTATGGC.

In its sample, this clone was seen many times. Read data end 3 residues before the CDR3 end; the end is taken from the germline J gene. This sequence joins TRBV19 and TRBJ2-1; TRBD2 matches at 9 bases. The V gene's germline CDR1 is LNHDA and CDR2 SQIVND (reference sequence). V was clipped by 7 bases and J by 6 bases; unmatched bases: 13. The CDR3 has 16 amino acids. The sequenced part of the CDR3 DNA is TGTGCCAGTACCATAGGGGGCGGGAGGGCCGTCAATGAG. This codes for CASTIGGGRAVNE. The whole CDR3 sequence is CASTIGGGRAVNEQFF.

Regarding this clone: Possible read error: a much larger clone is one base away. The missing CDR3 end, 3 residues past where the read stops, is filled in from the germline J gene. The genes are TRBV7-8 and TRBJ1-4; possibly TRBD1 for D (6 bases). Per germline, CDR1 SGHVS and CDR2 FQNEAQ. The CDR3 runs 16 residues. CDR3 in amino acids: CASSLEWGLGANVLFF. CDR3 DNA (partial): TGTGCCAGCAGCTTAGAGTGGGGGCTTGGGGCCAACGTA.

This clone was picked up many times. The read stops 3 residues short of the end of the CDR3; the missing end is completed from the germline J gene. The chain joins TRBV14 to TRBJ1-2, with 7 bases that match TRBD1. The CDR3 has 14 residues. The V and J ends lost 4 bases and 0 bases, in that order; junction bases with no gene match: 2. Germline CDR1 SGHDN, CDR2 FVKESK. The CDR3 loop reads CASSPDRANYGYTF. CDR3 DNA, as far as it was read: TGTGCCAGCAGCCCAGACAGGGCTAACTATGGC.

This clone was counted many times. Read sequence stops 3 residues before the CDR3 end, and the germline J gene provides the missing end. The gene calls are TRBV6-2 or TRBV6-3 and TRBJ1-1; D is possibly TRBD1 (6 bases). Germline V CDR1 and CDR2: MNHEY, SVGEGT. The CDR3 is made up of 13 amino acids. The CDR3: CASSYIPQGEAFF. CDR3 DNA (partial): TGTGCCAGCAGTTACATACCGCAGGGGGAA.

This clone has ten or more counts. The CDR3 end is not reached by the read, which stops 3 residues before it; the germline J gene fills it in. V and J are TRBV2 and TRBJ2-3; TRBD2 matches at 7 bases. The CDR3 is made up of 15 amino acids. J was trimmed by 0 bases and V by 11 bases; bases with no gene match: 11. Germline V gene lookup returns CDR1 SNHLY and CDR2 FYNNEI. CDR3 bases read: TGTGCCCAGCCGAGGCTAGCGGTGAGCACAGATACG. Translating gives CAQPRLAVSTDT. The entire CDR3 reads CAQPRLAVSTDTQYF.

This clone came up many times. The CDR3 end is not reached by the read, which stops 3 residues before it; the germline J gene fills it in. The chain employs TRBV20-1 and TRBJ2-3, with TRBD2 identical over 8 bases. The CDR3 loop spans 17 amino acids. V trimming: 4 bases; J trimming: 3 bases; junction bases outside the gene matches: 15. Germline V gene sequence: CDR1 DFQATT, CDR2 SNEGSKA (reference sequence). The CDR3: CSAIWERSGRTTDTQYF. The part of the CDR3 DNA that was read is TGCAGTGCTATTTGGGAGCGAAGCGGGAGAACGACAGATACG.

In its sample, this clone was seen many times. Read sequence stops 3 residues before the CDR3 end, and the germline J gene provides the missing end. The chain carries TRBV6-2 or TRBV6-3 and TRBJ2-7; D is undetermined. The CDR3 has 11 residues. Trimming stripped 4 bases from V and 6 bases from J, with 7 bases between. CDR1 and CDR2 from the germline V gene are MNHEY and SVGEGT. Incomplete CDR3 DNA: TGTGCCAGCAGTTCGTTTATCGAG. Amino acid sequence: CASSSFIE. Given in full, the CDR3 is CASSSFIEQYF.

Ten or more counts support this clone. With the read ending 3 residues before the CDR3 end, the germline J gene is used to fill in that end. The chain carries TRBV20-1 and TRBJ2-5, with TRBD2 matching over 8 bases. Germline assignment: CDR1 DFQATT and CDR2 SNEGSKA (reference sequence). V lost 6 bases, J lost 6 bases, and 12 bases stayed unmatched. This CDR3 spans 14 amino acids. Incomplete CDR3 DNA: TGCAGTGCCACGGGAGGGCAGGGAACGAAGACC. Protein sequence: CSATGGQGTKT. The complete CDR3 reads CSATGGQGTKTQYF.

At least ten counts were recorded for this clone. Coverage ceases 3 residues before the CDR3 finishes, and the germline J gene fills in the end. The chain is built from TRBV5-1 and TRBJ1-1; TRBD1 is a possible D gene (6 bases). Germline V lookup: CDR1 SGHRS, CDR2 YFSETQ. The CDR3 has 12 residues. This CDR3 is CASSPTGTEAFF. CDR3 DNA, as far as it was read: TGCGCCAGCAGCCCGACCGGGACAGAA.

This clone was seen many times. The CDR3 end lies 3 residues beyond the end of the read and is filled in from the germline J gene. The chain is built from TRBV19 and TRBJ1-1; a possible D gene is TRBD1 (5 bases). Germline values: CDR1 LNHDA, CDR2 SQIVND (reference sequence). V was clipped by 3 bases and J by 0 bases, with 17 bases between them. CDR3 length: 17 residues. The sequenced CDR3 bases are TGTGCCAGTAGTATGGTGTCAGGGCGTCGTATGAACACTGAA. Protein product: CASSMVSGRRMNTE. In full, the CDR3 reads CASSMVSGRRMNTEAFF.

This clone was seen many times. The CDR3 goes on 3 residues after the read ends, and that part is filled in from the germline J gene. The rearrangement uses TRBV7-3 and TRBJ2-4, with a possible D match to TRBD1 (6 bases). Germline loops: CDR1 SGHTA, CDR2 FQGTGA. This CDR3 comprises 16 residues. Trimming shortened V by 0 bases and J by 3 bases, and 12 bases separated the two germline ends. This CDR3 reads CASSLTGRGDKNIQYF. The part of the CDR3 DNA that was read is TGTGCCAGCAGCTTAACAGGCAGGGGAGACAAAAACATT.

Ten or more counts support this clone. The CDR3: CAWSAGRLAGPSSYNEQFF. CDR3 bases read: TGTGCCTGGAGCGCAGGGAGACTAGCGGGACCTAGCTCCTACAATGAG. The chain is built from TRBV30 and TRBJ2-1; 11 positions match TRBD2. The CDR3 end falls 3 residues outside the read, so it is completed with the germline J gene. The V gene end was trimmed by 3 bases and the J gene end by 0 bases; junction bases not matched to a gene: 13. The CDR3 has 19 amino acids. Germline values: CDR1 GTSNPN, CDR2 SVGIG (reference sequence).

This clone was counted many times. Sequencing ends 3 residues short of the CDR3 end; the germline J gene provides the rest. The chain couples TRBV10-3 to TRBJ1-2; possibly TRBD1 for D (5 bases). The CDR3 spans 14 residues. Germline V gene lookup returns CDR1 ENHRY and CDR2 SYGVKD. V dropped 11 bases and J dropped 3 bases, with 19 bases sitting between them. CDR3 in amino acids: CAVLKGQTDYGYTF. CDR3 bases read: TGTGCCGTTTTGAAAGGGCAGACAGACTATGGC.

Ten or more counts support this clone. The read ends 3 residues before the CDR3 terminus; that terminus is restored from the germline J gene. The rearrangement links TRBV19 to TRBJ2-1; D might be TRBD2 (6 bases). V gave up 5 bases and J gave up 7 bases, with 12 bases separating them. CDR1 LNHDA and CDR2 SQIVND come from the germline V gene (reference sequence). The CDR3 is 13 amino acids. CDR3 region: CASSGRRGNEQFF. The part of the CDR3 DNA that was read is TGTGCCAGTAGTGGACGCCGGGGGAATGAG.

This clone was seen repeatedly, ten times or more. The CDR3 goes on 3 residues after the read ends, and that part is filled in from the germline J gene. The chain is built from TRBV3-1 (or the pseudogene TRBV3-2) and TRBJ1-4; maybe TRBD1 (6 bases). CDR1 is LGHDT, CDR2 YNNKEL, per germline (reference sequence). The CDR3 spans 14 residues. V was pared by 5 bases and J by 7 bases, with 14 bases between. This chain's CDR3 is CASSGEGGAEKLFF. The CDR3 DNA, read in part, is TGTGCCAGCAGCGGGGAAGGGGGGGCTGAAAAA.

This clone was counted ten times or more. The CDR3 extends 3 residues past the end of the read, so its final part is completed from the germline J gene. The J gene is TRBJ2-3, the V gene TRBV13; no firm D call. This CDR3 comprises 14 residues. With 4 bases removed from V and 4 bases from J, the gap between germline ends came to 12 bases. Germline CDR1 PRHDT, CDR2 FYEKMQ (reference sequence). CDR3: CASSSFSMSDTQYF. CDR3 bases read: TGTGCCAGCAGCTCGTTCTCTATGTCAGATACG.

This clone has a count of ten or more. Partial CDR3 DNA: TGTGCCAGCAGCTTGCGGCTAGCGAATAATGAG. Its protein product is CASSLRLANNE. The entire CDR3 reads CASSLRLANNEQFF. This chain connects TRBV5-5 to TRBJ2-1; tentative D call: TRBD2 (6 bases). The CDR3 end is not reached by the read, which stops 3 residues before it; the germline J gene fills it in. From germline, CDR1 is SGHKS and CDR2 YYEKEE (reference sequence). Trimming left V 1 base short and J 7 bases short, with 12 bases between. This CDR3 is 14 amino acids long.

This clone came up a few times. The chain's CDR3 is CSAFRPGQGALSGNTIYF. The CDR3 DNA, read in part, is TGCAGTGCTTTCCGCCCGGGACAGGGGGCTCTTTCTGGAAACACC. The genes are TRBV20-1 and TRBJ1-3; TRBD1 agrees at 12 bases. The DNA ends 3 residues before the CDR3 does, and the rest of the CDR3 is filled in from the germline J gene. Germline loops: CDR1 DFQATT, CDR2 SNEGSKA (reference sequence). The CDR3 runs 18 residues. The trim removed 5 bases at V and 1 base at J, leaving 12 bases unmatched.

In this sample, this clone turned up many times. The read ends 3 residues shy of where the CDR3 ends; the end is completed using the germline J gene. This chain connects TRBV6-2 or TRBV6-3 to TRBJ2-3, with unresolved D. Trimming removed 2 bases from V and 4 bases from J, with 10 bases in between. The CDR3 loop spans 14 amino acids. Germline V lookup: CDR1 MNHEY, CDR2 SVGEGT. The CDR3 here is CASSYPRLADTQYF. CDR3 DNA, as far as it was read: TGTGCCAGCAGTTACCCTCGGTTGGCAGATACG.

This clone appeared many times. The CDR3 end is not reached by the read, which stops 3 residues before it; the germline J gene fills it in. The chain uses TRBV5-1 and TRBJ1-2, with no clear D. Trimming cost V 4 bases and J 2 bases, with 12 bases left between them. Germline CDR1 and CDR2: SGHRS and YFSETQ. The CDR3 runs to 14 residues. CDR3 residues: CASSEGPGNYGYTF. The part of the CDR3 DNA that was read is TGCGCCAGCAGCGAAGGCCCCGGGAACTATGGC.

The table lists this clone with many counts. The CDR3 region is CASSISGTGNEQFF. The part of the CDR3 DNA that was read is TGCGCCAGCAGCATTAGCGGGACCGGCAATGAG. The V call is TRBV5-1, the J call TRBJ2-1; the match to TRBD2 covers 8 bases. The read is 3 residues too short to cover the CDR3 end, so that end is filled in from the germline J gene. CDR1 SGHRS and CDR2 YFSETQ come from the germline V gene. V was clipped by 4 bases and J by 6 bases; unmatched bases: 6. The CDR3 has 14 residues.

On this clone itself: The CDR3 is cut off 3 residues early in the read; its end comes from the germline J gene. This chain links TRBV19 with TRBJ1-1, with TRBD1 identical over 7 bases. Per germline, CDR1 LNHDA and CDR2 SQIVND (reference sequence). The V segment lost 1 base and the J segment 1 base; nucleotides outside the gene matches: 3. The CDR3 totals 15 residues. CDR3 loop: CASSIGRGQNTEAFF. The CDR3 bases that were read are TGTGCCAGTAGTATAGGGAGGGGGCAGAACACTGAA.